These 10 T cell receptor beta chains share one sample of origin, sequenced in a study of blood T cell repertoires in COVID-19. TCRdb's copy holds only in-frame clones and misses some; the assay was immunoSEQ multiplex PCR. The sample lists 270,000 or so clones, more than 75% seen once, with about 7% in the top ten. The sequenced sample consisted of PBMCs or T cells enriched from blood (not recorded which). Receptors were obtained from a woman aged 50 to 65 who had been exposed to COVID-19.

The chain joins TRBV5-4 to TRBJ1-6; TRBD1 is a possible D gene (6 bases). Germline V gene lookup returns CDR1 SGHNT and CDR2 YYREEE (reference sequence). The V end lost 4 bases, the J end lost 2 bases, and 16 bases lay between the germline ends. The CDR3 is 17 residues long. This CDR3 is CASSPRGGGTYNSPLHF. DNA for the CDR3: TGTGCCAGCAGCCCAAGGGGGGGCGGGACCTATAATTCACCCCTCCACTTT.

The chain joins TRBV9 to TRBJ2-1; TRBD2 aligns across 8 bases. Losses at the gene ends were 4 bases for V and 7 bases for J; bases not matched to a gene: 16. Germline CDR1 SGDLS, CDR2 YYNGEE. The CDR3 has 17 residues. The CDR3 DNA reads TGTGCCAGCAGCAGCGGGACTAGTTTATGGGGACAAAATGAGCAGTTCTTC. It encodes CASSSGTSLWGQNEQFF. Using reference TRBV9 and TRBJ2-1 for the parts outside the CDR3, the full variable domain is DSGVTQTPKHLITATGQRVTLRCSPRSGDLSVYWYQQSLDQGLQFLIQYYNGEERAKGNILERFSAQQFPDLHSELNLSSLELGDSALYFCASSSGTSLWGQNEQFFGPGTRLTVL.

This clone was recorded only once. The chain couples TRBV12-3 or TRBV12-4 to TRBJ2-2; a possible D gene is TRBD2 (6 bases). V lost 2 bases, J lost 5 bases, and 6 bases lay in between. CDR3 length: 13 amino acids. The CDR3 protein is CASSLRGTGELFF. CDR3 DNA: TGTGCCAGCAGTTTACGGGGGACCGGGGAGCTGTTTTTT.

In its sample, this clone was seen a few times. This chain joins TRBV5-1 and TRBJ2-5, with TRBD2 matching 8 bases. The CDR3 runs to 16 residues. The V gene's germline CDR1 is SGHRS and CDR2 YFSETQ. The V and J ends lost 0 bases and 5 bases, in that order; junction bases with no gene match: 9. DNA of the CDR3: TGCGCCAGCAGCTTGGGTTTGGGACTAGTGGGCGAGACCCAGTACTTC. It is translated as CASSLGLGLVGETQYF. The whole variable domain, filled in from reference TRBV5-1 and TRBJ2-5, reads KAGVTQTPRYLIKTRGQQVTLSCSPISGHRSVSWYQQTPGQGLQFLFEYFSETQRNKGNFPGRFSGRQFSNSRSEMNVSTLELGDSALYLCASSLGLGLVGETQYFGPGTRLLVL.

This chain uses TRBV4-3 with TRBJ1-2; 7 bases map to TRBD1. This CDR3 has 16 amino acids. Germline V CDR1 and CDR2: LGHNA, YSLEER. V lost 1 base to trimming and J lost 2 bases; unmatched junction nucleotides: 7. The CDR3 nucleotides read TGCGCCAGCAGCCAAGCCCTCAGGGGGATGAACTATGGCTACACCTTC. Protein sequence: CASSQALRGMNYGYTF.

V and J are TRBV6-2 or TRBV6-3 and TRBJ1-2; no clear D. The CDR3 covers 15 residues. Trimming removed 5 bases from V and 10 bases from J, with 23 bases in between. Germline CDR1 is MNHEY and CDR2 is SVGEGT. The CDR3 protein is CASSPSGNIMVVYTF. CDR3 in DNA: TGTGCCAGCAGTCCATCGGGGAATATTATGGTGGTCTACACCTTC.

The CDR3 loop is CASSQDAIAVEQFF. CDR3 DNA sequence: TGTGCCAGCAGCCAAGATGCGATAGCGGTTGAGCAGTTCTTC. This chain joins TRBV3-1 (or the pseudogene TRBV3-2) and TRBJ2-1; a weak D match, TRBD2 (6 bases). V shed 0 bases and J shed 9 bases, with 12 bases lying between them. The CDR3 extends over 14 amino acids. Germline V CDR1 and CDR2: LGHDT, YNNKEL (reference sequence).

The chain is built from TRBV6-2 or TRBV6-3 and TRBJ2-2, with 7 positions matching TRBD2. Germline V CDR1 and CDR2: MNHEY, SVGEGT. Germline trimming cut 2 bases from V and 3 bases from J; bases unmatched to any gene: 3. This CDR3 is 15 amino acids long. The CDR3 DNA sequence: TGTGCCAGCAGTTACGGGAGGGCGGACACCGGGGAGCTGTTTTTT. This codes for CASSYGRADTGELFF.

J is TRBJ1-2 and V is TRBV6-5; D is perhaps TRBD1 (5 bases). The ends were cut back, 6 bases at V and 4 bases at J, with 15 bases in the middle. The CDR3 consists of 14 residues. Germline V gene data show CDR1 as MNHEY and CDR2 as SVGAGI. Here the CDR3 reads CASREGLVSYGYTF. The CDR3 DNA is TGTGCCAGCAGAGAGGGACTGGTGAGCTATGGCTACACCTTC.

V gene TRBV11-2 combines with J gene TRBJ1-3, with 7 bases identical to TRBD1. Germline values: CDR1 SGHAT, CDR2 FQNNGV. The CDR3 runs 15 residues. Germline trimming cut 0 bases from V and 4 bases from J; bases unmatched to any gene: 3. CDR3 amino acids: CASSLENRGGNTIYF. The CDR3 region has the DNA TGTGCCAGCAGCTTAGAGAACAGGGGAGGAAACACCATATATTTT. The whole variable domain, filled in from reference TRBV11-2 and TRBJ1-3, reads EAGVAQSPRYKIIEKRQSVAFWCNPISGHATLYWYQQILGQGPKLLIQFQNNGVVDDSQLPKDRFSAERLKGVDSTLKIQPAKLEDSAVYLCASSLENRGGNTIYFGEGSWLTVV.